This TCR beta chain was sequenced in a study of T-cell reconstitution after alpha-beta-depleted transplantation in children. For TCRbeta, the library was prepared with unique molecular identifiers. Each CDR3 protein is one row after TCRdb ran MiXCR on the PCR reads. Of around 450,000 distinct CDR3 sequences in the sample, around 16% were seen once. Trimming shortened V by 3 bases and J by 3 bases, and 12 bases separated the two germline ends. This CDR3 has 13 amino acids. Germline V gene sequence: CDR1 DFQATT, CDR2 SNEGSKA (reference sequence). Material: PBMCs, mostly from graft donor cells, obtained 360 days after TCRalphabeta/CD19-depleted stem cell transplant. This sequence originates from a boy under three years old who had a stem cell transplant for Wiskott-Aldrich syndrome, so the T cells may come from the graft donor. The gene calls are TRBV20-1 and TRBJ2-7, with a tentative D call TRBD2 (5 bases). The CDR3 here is CSARDFPLYEQYF. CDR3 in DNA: TGCAGTGCTAGGGACTTCCCCCTCTACGAGCAGTACTTC.